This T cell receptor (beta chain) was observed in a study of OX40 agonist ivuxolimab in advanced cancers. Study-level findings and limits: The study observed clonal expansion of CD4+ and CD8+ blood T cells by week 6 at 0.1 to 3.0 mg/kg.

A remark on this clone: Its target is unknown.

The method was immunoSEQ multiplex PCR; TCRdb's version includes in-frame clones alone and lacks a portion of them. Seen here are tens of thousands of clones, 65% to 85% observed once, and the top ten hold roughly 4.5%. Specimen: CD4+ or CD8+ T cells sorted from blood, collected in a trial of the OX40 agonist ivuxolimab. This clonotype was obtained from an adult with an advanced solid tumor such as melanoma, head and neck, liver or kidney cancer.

The CDR3 DNA reads as TGTGCCAGCAGCGACGGACAGGGACAAGGGTCGGTCGAGCAGTACTTC. Translating it yields CASSDGQGQGSVEQYF. The rearrangement links TRBV7-9 to TRBJ2-7; the match to TRBD1 covers 8 bases. CDR3 length equals 16 residues. Germline V gene lookup returns CDR1 SEHNR and CDR2 FQNEAQ (reference sequence). The junction had 15 bases not matched to a gene; V was cut back by 5 bases and J by 6 bases.